Detailed here is one T cell receptor (beta chain). Produced via immunoSEQ multiplex PCR; TCRdb's table is partial and in-frame only. Among some 64,000 clones, 91% were seen once, and the ten largest hold under 3%. The sample originates from a study of T cell changes during pregnancy in multiple sclerosis. After removal of 6 bases from V and 0 bases from J, the junction contained 6 bases not matched to a gene. This CDR3 has 16 residues. CDR1 is MGHDK and CDR2 is SYGVNS in the germline V gene. The input for sequencing was peripheral blood, taken in the first trimester of pregnancy. The chain uses TRBV25-1 and TRBJ2-3; TRBD2 matches at 10 bases. The clonotype originates from a female donor with multiple sclerosis, enrolled in a pregnancy study. The CDR3 loop is CASRESSGSSTDTQYF. CDR3 coding DNA: TGTGCCAGCAGAGAGTCTAGCGGGAGCAGCACAGATACGCAGTATTTT.